These 23 T cell receptor beta chains originate from one sample sequenced in a study of CD8 T cells in ankylosing spondylitis. MiXCR, applied by TCRdb to the 5' RACE reads, yields one record per CDR3 protein. Of 250,000 to 350,000 distinct CDR3 sequences listed, under 25% are singletons. Sequences were obtained from blood, either unsorted or a sorted T cell fraction (not recorded which). The receptors originated from a female donor with ankylosing spondylitis or in good health (not recorded which).

The rearrangement uses TRBV12-3 or TRBV12-4 and TRBJ2-7; possibly TRBD2 for D (5 bases). V lost 4 bases to trimming and J lost 0 bases, with 13 bases between them. The length of the CDR3 is 15 residues. This CDR3 reads CASSSGPGFSYEQYF. CDR3 coding DNA: TGTGCCAGCAGTTCCGGCCCGGGGTTCTCCTACGAGCAGTACTTC.

This clonotype was seen a handful of times. The chain recombines TRBV9 with TRBJ2-7; TRBD2 aligns across 7 bases. V dropped 1 base and J dropped 1; count of bases not matched to a gene: 2. Germline V gene lookup returns CDR1 SGDLS and CDR2 YYNGEE. This CDR3 is 14 amino acids long. Here the CDR3 DNA reads TGTGCCAGCAGCGTACTAGCGGCATCCTACGAGCAGTACTTC. Translated: CASSVLAASYEQYF. Looking up the rest from reference TRBV9 and TRBJ2-7 gives the full variable domain: DSGVTQTPKHLITATGQRVTLRCSPRSGDLSVYWYQQSLDQGLQFLIQYYNGEERAKGNILERFSAQQFPDLHSELNLSSLELGDSALYFCASSVLAASYEQYFGPGTRLTVT.

This clonotype was found a few times. This sequence joins TRBV20-1 and TRBJ2-3; D may be TRBD2 (6 bases). V lost 6 bases, J lost 0 bases, and 16 bases lay in between. Looked up from germline, CDR1 is DFQATT and CDR2 is SNEGSKA (reference sequence). This CDR3 spans 15 amino acids. The CDR3 here is CSAVSGASSTDTQYF. CDR3 DNA: TGCAGTGCCGTTAGCGGCGCCTCTAGCACAGATACGCAGTATTTT.

This clonotype was observed at least ten times. The rearrangement uses TRBV3-1 and TRBJ1-1, with 7 bases matching TRBD1. Unmatched junction bases numbered 5, after V lost 6 bases and J lost 1 base. The CDR3 covers 14 residues. Germline V gene data show CDR1 as LGHDT and CDR2 as YNNKEL (reference sequence). For the CDR3, the DNA is TGTGCCAGCAGGATAGGACAGGCGAACACTGAAGCTTTCTTT. The encoded protein is CASRIGQANTEAFF.

This clonotype was found a few times. The rearrangement joins TRBV4-3 to TRBJ2-5; D uncertain. V was clipped by 1 base and J by 5 bases, with 8 bases between them. Germline V gives CDR1 LGHNA, CDR2 YSLEER. The length of the CDR3 is 13 residues. The CDR3 here is CASSQAIFETQYF. DNA for the CDR3: TGCGCCAGCAGCCAAGCAATCTTTGAGACCCAGTACTTC.

This sequence joins TRBV2 and TRBJ2-5, with D unresolved. Trimming shortened V by 1 base and J by 2 bases, and 8 bases separated the two germline ends. The CDR3 covers 14 residues. Germline V gene data show CDR1 as SNHLY and CDR2 as FYNNEI. The CDR3 sequence: CASSEGGVQETQYF. For the CDR3, the DNA is TGTGCCAGCAGTGAAGGTGGGGTACAAGAGACCCAGTACTTC.

This clonotype was detected only a few times. This chain's CDR3 is CASSADQGQPQHF. CDR3 nucleotides: TGCGCCAGCAGCGCAGATCAGGGGCAGCCCCAGCATTTT. The chain links TRBV5-1 to TRBJ1-5, with D tentatively TRBD1 (6 bases). Germline V gene sequence: CDR1 SGHRS, CDR2 YFSETQ. The V gene lost 4 bases and the J gene lost 7 bases, with 12 bases spanning the gap. The CDR3 extends over 13 amino acids.

The sample holds a few counts of this clonotype. The chain has TRBV6-2 or TRBV6-3 and TRBJ2-3; unclear D gene. The CDR3 runs to 13 residues. The V gene's germline CDR1 is MNHEY and CDR2 SVGEGT. V shed 0 bases and J shed 10 bases, with 11 bases lying between them. The CDR3: CASSYSNRVPQYF. The CDR3 DNA sequence: TGTGCCAGCAGTTACTCGAATCGCGTTCCGCAGTATTTT.

V usage is TRBV5-5 and J usage is TRBJ2-7, with TRBD1 identical over 7 bases. Germline CDR1 SGHKS, CDR2 YYEKEE (reference sequence). V lost 0 bases, J lost 8 bases, and 2 bases stayed unmatched. The CDR3 extends over 12 amino acids. CDR3 coding DNA: TGTGCCAGCAGCTTGGGGACAGGAAAGCAGTACTTC. Its translation: CASSLGTGKQYF.

The V call is TRBV6-5, the J call TRBJ2-5; a weak D match, TRBD2 (6 bases). The germline V gene has CDR1 MNHEY and CDR2 SVGAGI. The CDR3 loop spans 14 amino acids. Trimming took 3 bases from V and 5 from J, leaving 13 bases between them. The CDR3 loop is CASSYLAIGETQYF. As DNA, the CDR3 is TGTGCCAGCAGTTATCTAGCGATCGGGGAGACCCAGTACTTC.

This clonotype appeared a few times. The chain employs TRBV20-1 and TRBJ1-2; D is unclear. The V end lost 4 bases, the J end lost 2 bases, and 8 bases lay between the germline ends. The CDR3 is made up of 12 amino acids. Germline V gene lookup returns CDR1 DFQATT and CDR2 SNEGSKA (reference sequence). CDR3 coding DNA: TGCAGTGCTACACGGGAGAACTATGGCTACACCTTC. Translating gives CSATRENYGYTF.

The genes are TRBV20-1 and TRBJ2-1; perhaps D is TRBD1 or TRBD2 (5 bases each). Germline V gene lookup returns CDR1 DFQATT and CDR2 SNEGSKA (reference sequence). V lost 3 bases and J 1 base, leaving 16 bases between the germline ends. This CDR3 is 16 amino acids long. The CDR3 region has the DNA TGCAGTGCTAGGGTCTTGAGGGACGGGTCCTACAATGAGCAGTTCTTC. Translation: CSARVLRDGSYNEQFF.

Note on this clonotype: The junction differs from germline at one of its ends, possibly a read error. The chain carries TRBV6-1 and TRBJ2-7; 10 nucleotides agree with TRBD1. The CDR3 is 16 amino acids. CDR1 and CDR2 from the germline V gene are MNHNS and SASEGT. CDR3 DNA sequence: TGTGCCAGAAGTGTCCTTGGGACAGGGGAAACATCTCAGCAGTACTTC. It translates to CARSVLGTGETSQQYF.

This clonotype was counted ten times or more. The rearrangement links TRBV4-3 to TRBJ1-1; D unclear. CDR1 LGHNA and CDR2 YSLEER come from the germline V gene. The V and J ends lost 4 bases and 4 bases respectively, with 16 bases between them. The CDR3 runs to 15 residues. This chain's CDR3 is CASSRLPREGTEAFF. CDR3 bases: TGCGCCAGCAGCCGCCTACCGCGGGAGGGCACTGAAGCTTTCTTT.

There are many counts of this clonotype. J is TRBJ1-2 and V is TRBV7-2; D not certain. V lost 0 bases to trimming and J lost 7 bases, with 6 bases between them. Germline V gene data show CDR1 as SGHTA and CDR2 as FQGNSA. The length of the CDR3 is 12 residues. As DNA, the CDR3 is TGTGCCAGCAGCTTAGCAGGACCTGGCTACACCTTC. The encoded protein is CASSLAGPGYTF.

This clonotype was observed at least ten times. The CDR3 DNA reads as TGTGCCAGCAGCCAAGATGTAGGGGGAGCAATGAATGAGCAGTTCTTC. Translating gives CASSQDVGGAMNEQFF. The V and J genes are TRBV3-1 and TRBJ2-1; D perhaps matches TRBD1 (6 bases). This CDR3 has 16 amino acids. With 0 bases removed from V and 7 bases from J, the gap between germline ends came to 16 bases. Germline loops: CDR1 LGHDT, CDR2 YNNKEL (reference sequence).

J is TRBJ2-2 and V is TRBV20-1, with D hard to call. There are 13 residues in the CDR3. V was cut by 2 bases and J by 5 bases, with 9 bases left in between. In germline, CDR1 is DFQATT, CDR2 SNEGSKA (reference sequence). CDR3 in amino acids: CSARWRRTGELFF. As DNA, the CDR3 is TGCAGTGCTAGATGGCGTCGTACCGGGGAGCTGTTTTTT.

The rearrangement uses TRBV4-2 and TRBJ2-5; no firm D call. The V and J ends lost 1 base and 0 bases respectively, with 9 bases between them. CDR3 length: 15 amino acids. Germline CDR1 reads LGHNA; CDR2 reads YNFKEQ. The CDR3 coding sequence is TGTGCCAGCAGCCAAGGTACACGGTACCAAGAGACCCAGTACTTC. Its protein is CASSQGTRYQETQYF.

The J gene is TRBJ2-1, the V gene TRBV20-1; D is ambiguous. The V end lost 0 bases, the J end lost 4 bases, and 13 bases lay between the germline ends. CDR1 is DFQATT and CDR2 is SNEGSKA in the germline V gene (reference sequence). The CDR3 has 15 residues. CDR3 sequence (DNA): TGCAGTGCTAGAGATAGAGGTGGACCATACAATGAGCAGTTCTTC. Protein sequence: CSARDRGGPYNEQFF.

CDR3 DNA: TGTGCCAGCAGTGCCTCCTCTGTGGTCGGGCAGTTCTTC. This gives the protein CASSASSVVGQFF. This chain links TRBV6-2 or TRBV6-3 with TRBJ2-1; D unresolved. The V end was cut by 5 bases, the J end by 12 bases, with 17 bases between. This CDR3 region has 13 residues. The germline CDR1 and CDR2 sequences are MNHEY and SVGEGT.

This clonotype was picked up many times. The chain carries TRBV7-2 and TRBJ2-1, with D perhaps TRBD2 (6 bases). The CDR3 extends over 16 amino acids. CDR1 is SGHTA and CDR2 is FQGNSA in the germline V gene. The ends were cut back, 3 bases at V and 0 bases at J, with 12 bases in the middle. This CDR3 reads CASSLERASSYNEQFF. The CDR3, as DNA: TGTGCCAGCAGCTTGGAGCGGGCTAGCTCCTACAATGAGCAGTTCTTC.

This clonotype was detected a few times. The chain combines TRBV6-1 with TRBJ1-6; 7 bases align to TRBD1. Germline values: CDR1 MNHNS, CDR2 SASEGT. V lost 6 bases and J lost 9; bases outside the gene matches: 8. The CDR3 is 14 residues long. The CDR3 is CASRSFRDSSPLHF. The CDR3 coding sequence is TGTGCCAGCAGGTCTTTCCGGGACAGTTCACCCCTCCACTTT.

This clonotype was found a few times. The J gene is TRBJ2-1, the V gene TRBV29-1, with D possibly TRBD1 on 6 matching bases. The CDR3 is 11 residues long. The germline V gene encodes CDR1 SQVTM and CDR2 ANQGSEA. Trimming removed 7 bases from V and 9 bases from J, with 13 bases in between. The CDR3 reads CSARQAGEQFF. The DNA of the CDR3 is TGCAGCGCCAGACAGGCCGGTGAGCAGTTCTTC.